The present entry profiles one T cell receptor (beta chain) with its context. Its target is unknown. V dropped 0 bases and J dropped 5; count of bases not matched to a gene: 1. CDR1 and CDR2 from the germline V gene are SGHTS and YDEGEE. The CDR3 loop spans 14 amino acids. CD4+ T cells specific for antigen were expanded with viral peptide pools by the ViraFEST assay before sequencing. CD4+ T cell isolation took place after less than 13 days of culture. Vaccine recipients, nucleocapsid antibody negative, had no prior SARS-CoV-2 infection. Profiled with immunoSEQ multiplex PCR; TCRdb holds only in-frame clones, not every one. The profile shows about 24,000 clones, about 76% of them singletons. This record comes from a study of vaccination effects on CD4 cells after COVID-19.

The chain couples TRBV5-8 to TRBJ2-5; 10 nucleotides align to TRBD2. This TCR derives from a human donor who received a COVID-19 vaccine. The specimen was CD4+ T cells from PBMCs cultured with SARS-CoV-2 spike peptides, collected before COVID-19 vaccination. Here the CDR3 DNA reads TGTGCCAGCAGCTTGGAACTAGCGGGGGAGACCCAGTACTTC. Translated: CASSLELAGETQYF.